Presented here are 23 T cell receptor beta chains from one specimen sequenced in a study of CD8 T cells in Susac syndrome. Reverse transcription used about 0.45 to 1 ug RNA and random hexamers. One entry per CDR3 protein results from TCRdb running MiXCR on the immunoSEQ multiplex PCR reads. The sample has about 280,000 distinct CDR3 sequences; about 88% are singletons. The sequencing sample was made of CD8+ T cells from PBMCs. These receptors came from a human donor with multiple sclerosis.

The chain is built from TRBV5-1 and TRBJ2-7, with TRBD2 matching 7 bases. CDR3 length: 16 amino acids. Germline-derived CDR1 and CDR2 are SGHRS and YFSETQ. The trim removed 4 bases at V and 2 bases at J, leaving 12 bases unmatched. The CDR3 DNA reads as TGCGCCAGCAGCCCCCGCCGGGACTACCCCGCCTACGAGCAGTACTTC. Translation: CASSPRRDYPAYEQYF.

The chain employs TRBV4-1 and TRBJ1-5; no definite D call. This CDR3 spans 13 amino acids. V was pared by 5 bases and J by 5 bases, with 10 bases between. Germline CDR1 and CDR2: MGHRA and YSYEKL. CDR3 protein: CASSSPFDQPQHF. The CDR3 DNA reads TGCGCCAGCAGCTCTCCCTTTGATCAGCCCCAGCATTTT.

The J gene is TRBJ2-3, the V gene TRBV4-2, with D perhaps TRBD2 (5 bases). The CDR3 runs 17 residues. The germline V gene encodes CDR1 LGHNA and CDR2 YNFKEQ. The germline V and J ends were trimmed by 0 bases and 2 bases, with 15 bases remaining between them. The CDR3 loop reads CASSQDKLAGSTDTQYF. The CDR3 DNA follows: TGTGCCAGCAGCCAAGACAAGTTGGCGGGCTCCACAGATACGCAGTATTTT.

V usage is TRBV7-9 and J usage is TRBJ2-1; maybe TRBD2 (6 bases). The V gene lost 8 bases and the J gene lost 4 bases, with 15 bases spanning the gap. This CDR3 contains 14 residues. Per germline, CDR1 SEHNR and CDR2 FQNEAQ (reference sequence). The DNA for the CDR3 is TGTGCCAGCCGAGGGGCGGGGATGTACAATGAGCAGTTCTTC. Its protein is CASRGAGMYNEQFF.

The J gene is TRBJ1-1, the V gene TRBV27; no reliable D call. CDR3 length equals 15 residues. In germline, CDR1 is MNHEY, CDR2 SMNVEV (reference sequence). V was cut by 2 bases and J by 5 bases, with 15 bases left in between. CDR3 DNA sequence: TGTGCCAGCAGTTTAGCCTCCACGGCGGGAACTGAAGCTTTCTTT. It codes for CASSLASTAGTEAFF.

This chain joins TRBV20-1 and TRBJ2-1; D might be TRBD2 (6 bases). V lost 3 bases and J lost 1, with 16 bases in between. CDR1 is DFQATT, CDR2 SNEGSKA, per germline (reference sequence). The CDR3 runs 16 residues. The CDR3, as DNA: TGCAGTGCTAGGGGCTTCCAGCGGGTGTCCTACAATGAGCAGTTCTTC. Translation gives CSARGFQRVSYNEQFF.

The chain links TRBV9 to TRBJ2-5; the D gene is possibly TRBD2 (5 bases). The V end was cut by 0 bases, the J end by 2 bases, with 11 bases between. The germline gives CDR1 SGDLS, CDR2 YYNGEE. CDR3 length equals 15 residues. The CDR3 region is CASSVVATGQETQYF. CDR3 in DNA: TGTGCCAGCAGCGTAGTGGCGACGGGGCAAGAGACCCAGTACTTC.

The chain uses TRBV4-1 and TRBJ2-7; perhaps TRBD2 as D (5 bases). Per the germline V gene, CDR1 is MGHRA and CDR2 is YSYEKL. This CDR3 contains 15 residues. Trimming stripped 1 base from V and 3 bases from J, with 13 bases between. In DNA form, the CDR3 reads TGCGCCAGCAGCCAAGCGTCGGGGAACTACTACGAGCAGTACTTC. Translated: CASSQASGNYYEQYF.

The chain is built from TRBV7-9 and TRBJ2-4; weak D call: TRBD1 (6 bases). The CDR3 is 15 residues long. Trimming took 3 bases from V and 8 from J, leaving 17 bases between them. CDR1 is SEHNR, CDR2 FQNEAQ, per germline (reference sequence). The CDR3 DNA follows: TGTGCCAGCAGCTTCCCGGACAGCCGAGGGGACATTCAGTACTTC. Translation gives CASSFPDSRGDIQYF.

The V and J genes are TRBV5-1 and TRBJ2-7; a possible D gene is TRBD1 (6 bases). V lost 0 bases and J 5 bases, leaving 12 bases between the germline ends. This CDR3 contains 14 residues. CDR1 and CDR2 from the germline V gene are SGHRS and YFSETQ. The CDR3 region has the DNA TGCGCCAGCAGCTTGGGCAGGGGACACCACGAGCAGTACTTC. It specifies CASSLGRGHHEQYF.

The chain recombines TRBV4-1 with TRBJ2-5; 7 nucleotides agree with TRBD2. The junction had 10 bases not matched to a gene; V was cut back by 0 bases and J by 3 bases. Germline CDR1 is MGHRA and CDR2 is YSYEKL. The CDR3 is made up of 17 amino acids. The CDR3 nucleotides read TGCGCCAGCAGCCAAGAAAAGGGTGCGGGAGTTAAAGAGACCCAGTACTTC. Protein: CASSQEKGAGVKETQYF.

This clonotype has more than one count but fewer than ten. The genes are TRBV9 and TRBJ2-1, with 8 bases that match TRBD2. The CDR3 totals 15 residues. CDR1 and CDR2 from the germline V gene are SGDLS and YYNGEE. With 3 bases clipped from V and 8 bases from J, the junction kept 10 bases outside the gene matches. As DNA, the CDR3 is TGTGCCAGCAGCGGATCCGGGACTAGTGCCGATGAGCAGTTCTTC. Protein sequence: CASSGSGTSADEQFF.

This chain joins TRBV4-1 and TRBJ2-7; maybe TRBD2 (6 bases). Germline CDR1 MGHRA, CDR2 YSYEKL. The length of the CDR3 is 15 residues. Trimming stripped 4 bases from V and 7 bases from J, with 20 bases between. CDR3 nucleotide sequence: TGCGCCAGCAGCCCTCTCCTAGGGACTTTTTATGAGCAGTACTTC. Translated: CASSPLLGTFYEQYF.

The chain combines TRBV24-1 with TRBJ2-3; possible D gene TRBD2, 6 bases. Germline V lookup: CDR1 KGHDR, CDR2 SFDVKD. The germline V and J ends were trimmed by 4 bases and 0 bases, with 10 bases remaining between them. The CDR3 consists of 15 residues. CDR3: CATSEKEGSTDTQYF. CDR3 DNA: TGTGCCACCAGTGAAAAGGAGGGGAGCACAGATACGCAGTATTTT.

This sequence joins TRBV7-9 and TRBJ1-1; possibly TRBD1 for D (6 bases). Looked up from germline, CDR1 is SEHNR and CDR2 is FQNEAQ (reference sequence). V was pared by 5 bases and J by 4 bases, with 14 bases between. The CDR3 has 14 residues. The DNA for the CDR3 is TGTGCCAGCAGCGCCAGGGGCCAGATCACTGAAGCTTTCTTT. As protein: CASSARGQITEAFF.

V is TRBV4-2 and J is TRBJ2-2, with 8 bases matching TRBD2. The length of the CDR3 is 19 residues. Germline V gives CDR1 LGHNA, CDR2 YNFKEQ. V gave up 0 bases and J gave up 6 bases; unmatched junction bases: 15. The CDR3 is CASSQDRNSGTRLAGELFF. Here the CDR3 DNA reads TGTGCCAGCAGCCAAGACCGAAACTCCGGGACTAGGCTGGCCGGGGAGCTGTTTTTT.

The genes are TRBV20-1 and TRBJ2-1; 14 bases line up with TRBD2. CDR1 and CDR2 (germline): DFQATT, SNEGSKA (reference sequence). The V segment lost 1 base and the J segment 3 bases; nucleotides outside the gene matches: 2. The CDR3 is 16 amino acids. The CDR3 nucleotides are TGCAGTGCTAGAGGGACTAGCGGGGGGCTCTACAATGAGCAGTTCTTC. Translation gives CSARGTSGGLYNEQFF.

The chain is built from TRBV9 and TRBJ1-2; TRBD1 aligns across 9 bases. Germline CDR1 SGDLS, CDR2 YYNGEE. Losses at the gene ends were 2 bases for V and 0 bases for J; bases not matched to a gene: 8. The CDR3 runs to 17 residues. The CDR3 DNA reads as TGTGCCAGCAGCGTCTCGGACAGGGGCCCACCTAACTATGGCTACACCTTC. Its protein product is CASSVSDRGPPNYGYTF. Full variable domain (remainder filled in from reference TRBV9 and TRBJ1-2): DSGVTQTPKHLITATGQRVTLRCSPRSGDLSVYWYQQSLDQGLQFLIQYYNGEERAKGNILERFSAQQFPDLHSELNLSSLELGDSALYFCASSVSDRGPPNYGYTFGSGTRLTVV.

The V and J genes are TRBV28 and TRBJ2-7, with D hard to call. Trimming shortened V by 6 bases and J by 3 bases, and 15 bases separated the two germline ends. Germline-derived CDR1 and CDR2 are MDHEN and SYDVKM. The CDR3 is made up of 14 amino acids. The CDR3 DNA reads TGTGCCAGCAGCTTTACCGGCGACGTCTACGAGCAGTACTTC. Its translation: CASSFTGDVYEQYF.

V and J are TRBV12-3 or TRBV12-4 and TRBJ2-2, with 11 nucleotides matching TRBD2. V lost 6 bases and J lost 1; bases outside the gene matches: 4. The CDR3 covers 16 residues. In nucleotides, the CDR3 is TGTGCCAGCAGGGGTAGCGGGAGGGTGAACACCGGGGAGCTGTTTTTT. Protein: CASRGSGRVNTGELFF.

V is TRBV12-3 or TRBV12-4 and J is TRBJ2-3; D perhaps matches TRBD2 (6 bases). The CDR3 has 17 residues. V shed 4 bases and J shed 6 bases, with 23 bases lying between them. The CDR3 bases are TGTGCCAGCAGTTCTCCCGGGGGTATCCCTATTCGGGATACGCAGTATTTT. Its protein product is CASSSPGGIPIRDTQYF.

This chain links TRBV7-6 with TRBJ2-1; 10 bases map to TRBD2. The germline V gene encodes CDR1 SGHVS and CDR2 FNYEAQ. V gave up 4 bases and J gave up 4 bases; unmatched junction bases: 10. This CDR3 contains 17 residues. This chain's CDR3 is CASSSPPGAGGYNEQFF. In DNA form, the CDR3 reads TGTGCCAGCAGCTCCCCACCCGGAGCGGGAGGGTACAATGAGCAGTTCTTC.

This clonotype was counted a single time. The chain links TRBV25-1 to TRBJ1-4, with TRBD1 identical over 8 bases. Per germline, CDR1 MGHDK and CDR2 SYGVNS. The CDR3 totals 17 residues. Losses at the gene ends were 1 base for V and 2 bases for J; bases not matched to a gene: 6. Here the CDR3 DNA reads TGTGCCAGCAGTGAATTTGAGACAGGGGTTACTAATGAAAAACTGTTTTTT. Translated: CASSEFETGVTNEKLFF.